A selection of T cell receptor beta chains follows, all from one sample in a study of blood T cell repertoires in COVID-19. This table comes from immunoSEQ multiplex PCR, and its TCRdb copy is limited to in-frame clones, with some not included. This table has about 70,000 clones, roughly 89% appearing once. Sequencing input: peripheral blood. The source of these receptors is a human donor in a cohort sampled during active COVID-19. CDR3s include the opening cysteine and the closing phenylalanine or tryptophan. The D gene is left open where the match is weak. Size tells how often a clone was seen (once, few, many) or the class of an expanded clone, and some rows leave it out.

d_gene | abundance | j_gene | v_gene | CDR3aa | CDR3nt
TRBD2 | - | TRBJ2-3 | TRBV5-1 | CASSLELAGGHVFTDTQYF | TGCGCCAGCAGCTTGGAACTAGCGGGGGGGCATGTTTTCACAGATACGCAGTATTTT
- | - | TRBJ1-1 | TRBV14 | CASSQILMNTEAFF | TGTGCCAGCAGCCAAATCTTAATGAACACTGAAGCTTTCTTT
TRBD1 | - | TRBJ1-6 | TRBV28 | CASTLGTANSPLHF | TGTGCCAGCACTCTCGGGACAGCTAATTCACCCCTCCACTTT
- | few | TRBJ1-6 | TRBV18 | CASLGLLNSPLHF | TGTGCCAGCCTGGGACTGCTGAATTCACCCCTCCACTTT
- | - | TRBJ2-7 | TRBV4-3 | CASSQVMGAPSYEQYF | TGCGCCAGCAGCCAGGTGATGGGCGCCCCCTCCTACGAGCAGTACTTC
TRBD1 | - | TRBJ1-1 | TRBV5-1 | CASSPEQGRHTEAFF | TGCGCCAGCAGCCCTGAACAGGGGAGACACACTGAAGCTTTCTTT
- | once | TRBJ1-5 | TRBV6-1 | CASSEIQGSRQPQHF | TGTGCCAGCAGTGAAATTCAGGGAAGTAGGCAGCCCCAGCATTTT
- | - | TRBJ2-3 | TRBV30 | CAWSVGGGATDTQYF | TGTGCCTGGAGTGTTGGTGGGGGGGCAACAGATACGCAGTATTTT
- | once | TRBJ1-3 | TRBV11-2 | CASARGSSGNTIYF | TGTGCCAGCGCCAGGGGTAGTTCTGGAAACACCATATATTTT
TRBD1 | once | TRBJ1-5 | TRBV7-8 | CASSVSTGRMDQPQHF | TGTGCCAGCAGCGTTTCGACAGGGAGGATGGATCAGCCCCAGCATTTT
- | - | TRBJ1-2 | TRBV25-1 | CAKSRGLYGYTF | TGTGCCAAGAGCCGAGGACTTTATGGCTACACCTTC
- | - | TRBJ2-7 | TRBV6-5 | CASSTYEQYF | TGTGCCAGCTCTACCTACGAGCAGTACTTC